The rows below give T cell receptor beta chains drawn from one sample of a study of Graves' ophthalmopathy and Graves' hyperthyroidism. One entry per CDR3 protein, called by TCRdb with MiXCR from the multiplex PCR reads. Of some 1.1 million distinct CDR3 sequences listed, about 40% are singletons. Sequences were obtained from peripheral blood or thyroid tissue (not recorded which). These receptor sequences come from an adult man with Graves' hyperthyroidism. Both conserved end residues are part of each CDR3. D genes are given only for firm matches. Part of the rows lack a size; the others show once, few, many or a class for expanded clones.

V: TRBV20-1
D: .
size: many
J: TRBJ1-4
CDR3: CSATPAVELFF
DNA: TGCAGTGCTACCCCGGCGGTAGAACTGTTTTTT

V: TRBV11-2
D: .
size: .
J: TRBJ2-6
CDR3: CASSQEGRTHSGANVLTF
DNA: TGCGCCAGCAGCCAAGAGGGGCGGACACACTCTGGGGCCAACGTCCTGACTTTC

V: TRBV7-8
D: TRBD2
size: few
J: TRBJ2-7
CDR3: CASSPASGGSYEQYF
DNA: TGTGCCAGCAGCCCGGCTAGCGGGGGGTCCTACGAGCAGTACTTC

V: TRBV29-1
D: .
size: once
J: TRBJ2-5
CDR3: CSVEDDFGFQETQYF
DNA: TGCAGCGTTGAAGACGATTTCGGATTCCAAGAGACCCAGTACTTC

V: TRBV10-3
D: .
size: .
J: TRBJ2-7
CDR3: CAITQGSVEYF
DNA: TGTGCCATCACCCAAGGCAGCGTGGAGTACTTC

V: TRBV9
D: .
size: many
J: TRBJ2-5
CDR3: CASSVSGRPSGAQYF
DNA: TGTGCCAGCAGCGTTTCAGGGAGGCCCTCGGGGGCCCAGTACTTC

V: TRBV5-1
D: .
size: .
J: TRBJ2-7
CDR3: CASSSRDGPSYEQYF
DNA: TGCGCCAGCAGCTCCCGGGACGGTCCGTCCTACGAGCAGTACTTC

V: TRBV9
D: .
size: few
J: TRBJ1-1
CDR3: CASSPLKDVNTEAFF
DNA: TGTGCCAGCTCACCACTTAAGGACGTGAACACTGAAGCTTTCTTT

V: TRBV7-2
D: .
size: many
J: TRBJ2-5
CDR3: CASSLLVLGQIQYF
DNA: TGTGCCAGCAGCTTGTTGGTCCTCGGACAAATCCAGTACTTC

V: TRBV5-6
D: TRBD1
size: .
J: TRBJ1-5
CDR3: CASSLEDRVSQPQHF
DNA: TGTGCCAGCAGCTTGGAGGACAGGGTAAGTCAGCCCCAGCATTTT

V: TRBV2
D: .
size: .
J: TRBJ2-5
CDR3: CASKAGSLETQYF
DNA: TGTGCCAGCAAAGCCGGGAGTTTGGAGACCCAGTACTTC

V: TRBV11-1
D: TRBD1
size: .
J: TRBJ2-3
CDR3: CASTSGTGSMDTQYF
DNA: TGTGCCAGCACCTCCGGGACAGGGTCTATGGATACGCAGTATTTT

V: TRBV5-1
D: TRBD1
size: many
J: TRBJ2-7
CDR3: CASKAGGLDEQYF
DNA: TGCGCCAGCAAGGCAGGGGGCTTGGACGAGCAGTACTTC

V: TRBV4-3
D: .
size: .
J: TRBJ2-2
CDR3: CASSQEWRDAGELFF
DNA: TGCGCCAGCAGCCAAGAGTGGCGGGACGCCGGGGAGCTGTTTTTT

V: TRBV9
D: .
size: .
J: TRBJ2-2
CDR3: CASSPRPLSGTGELFF
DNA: TGTGCCAGCAGCCCCCGACCCCTTTCGGGCACCGGGGAGCTGTTTTTT

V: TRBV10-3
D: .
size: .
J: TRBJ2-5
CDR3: CAISPRGIERETQYF
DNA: TGTGCCATCAGTCCTCGCGGGATAGAGAGGGAGACCCAGTACTTC

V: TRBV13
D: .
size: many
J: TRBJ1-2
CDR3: CASSLSPNYGYTF
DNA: TGTGCCAGCAGCTTATCTCCGAACTATGGCTACACCTTC

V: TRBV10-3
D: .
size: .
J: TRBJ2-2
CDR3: CAISGNGVVTGELFF
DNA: TGTGCCATCAGTGGCAATGGGGTGGTAACCGGGGAGCTGTTTTTT

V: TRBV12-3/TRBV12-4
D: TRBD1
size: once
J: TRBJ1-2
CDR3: CASSMPGQGDNGYTF
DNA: TGTGCCAGCTCAATGCCGGGACAGGGCGATAATGGCTACACCTTC

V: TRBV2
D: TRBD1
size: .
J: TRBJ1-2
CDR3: CASSRPTGQDYGYTF
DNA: TGTGCCAGCAGTCGACCGACAGGGCAGGACTACGGCTACACCTTC

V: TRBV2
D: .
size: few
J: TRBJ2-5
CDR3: CASSPPGGQQETQYF
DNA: TGTGCCAGCAGTCCCCCTGGCGGCCAACAAGAGACCCAGTACTTC

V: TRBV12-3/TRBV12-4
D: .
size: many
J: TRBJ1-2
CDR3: CASSLTGGGYGYTF
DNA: TGTGCCAGCAGCTTGACAGGTGGAGGGTATGGCTACACCTTC

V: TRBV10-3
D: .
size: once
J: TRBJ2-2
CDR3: CAISERQGSTGELSW
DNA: TGTGCCATCAGTGAAAGGCAGGGGAGCACCGGGGAGCTGTCTTGG

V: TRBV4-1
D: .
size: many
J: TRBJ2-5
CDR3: CASSQDRAGRGETQYF
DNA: TGCGCCAGCAGCCAAGATCGGGCAGGGCGAGGGGAGACCCAGTACTTC

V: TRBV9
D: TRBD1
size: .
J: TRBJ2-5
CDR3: CASSVTGTGGQETQYF
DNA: TGTGCCAGCAGCGTTACCGGGACAGGGGGACAAGAGACCCAGTACTTC

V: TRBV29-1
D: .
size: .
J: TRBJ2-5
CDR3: CSVGIRWGKETQYF
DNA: TGCAGCGTTGGCATAAGATGGGGTAAGGAGACCCAGTACTTC

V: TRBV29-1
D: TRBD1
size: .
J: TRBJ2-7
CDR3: CSVGTGPAEQYF
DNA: TGCAGCGTTGGGACAGGGCCCGCCGAGCAGTACTTC

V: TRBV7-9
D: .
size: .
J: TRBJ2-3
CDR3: CASSQGTSTDTQYF
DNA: TGTGCCAGCAGCCAAGGGACTAGCACAGATACGCAGTATTTT

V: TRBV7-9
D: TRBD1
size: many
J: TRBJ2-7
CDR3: CASSPGGLHEQYF
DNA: TGTGCCAGCAGCCCAGGGGGCCTCCACGAGCAGTACTTC

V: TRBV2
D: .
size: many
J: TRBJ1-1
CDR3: CASKPPGRNAEAFF
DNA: TGTGCCAGCAAGCCCCCGGGGAGGAACGCTGAAGCTTTCTTT

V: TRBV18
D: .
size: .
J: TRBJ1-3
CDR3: CASSPGLTSGNTIYF
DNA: TGTGCCAGCTCACCGGGACTCACCTCTGGAAACACCATATATTTT

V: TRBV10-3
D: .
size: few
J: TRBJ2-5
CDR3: CAISFGGQETQYF
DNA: TGTGCCATCAGTTTTGGGGGGCAAGAGACCCAGTACTTC

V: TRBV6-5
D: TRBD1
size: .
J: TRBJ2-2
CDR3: CASSYSTGLVGELFF
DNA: TGTGCCAGCAGTTACTCGACAGGGTTGGTCGGGGAGCTGTTTTTT

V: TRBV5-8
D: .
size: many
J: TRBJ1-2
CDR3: CASSLLETGYGYTF
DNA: TGTGCCAGCAGCTTATTGGAGACGGGCTATGGCTACACCTTC

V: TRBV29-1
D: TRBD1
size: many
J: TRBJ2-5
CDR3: CSVEPVDREETQYF
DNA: TGCAGCGTTGAACCCGTCGACAGGGAAGAGACCCAGTACTTC

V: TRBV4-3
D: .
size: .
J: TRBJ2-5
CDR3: CASSQDRPTQETQYF
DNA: TGCGCCAGCAGCCAAGACCGACCGACCCAAGAGACCCAGTACTTC

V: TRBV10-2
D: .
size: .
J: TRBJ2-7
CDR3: CASSAWETEQYF
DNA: TGCGCCAGCAGTGCCTGGGAGACCGAGCAGTACTTC